Below are 18 T cell receptor beta chains sequenced from a single sample in a study of blood T cell repertoires in COVID-19. TCRdb's copy holds only in-frame clones and misses some; the assay was immunoSEQ multiplex PCR. The sample holds about 260,000 clones, about 85% seen once. Material: peripheral blood. The receptors derive from a woman between 45 and 60 years old who had recovered from COVID-19.

The chain employs TRBV9 and TRBJ2-1; perhaps TRBD2 as D (7 bases). Deletions cut 3 bases from V and 2 bases from J, with 18 bases between. The CDR3 is 17 residues long. CDR1 SGDLS and CDR2 YYNGEE come from the germline V gene. CDR3 DNA sequence: TGTGCCAGCAGCGGTGGGGGGGCCAAGGGAGCCTACAATGAGCAGTTCTTC. Protein product: CASSGGGAKGAYNEQFF.

Concerning this clone: The sample carries other DNA sequences with the same CDR3. The chain combines TRBV19 with TRBJ1-2, with TRBD1 identical over 10 bases. The CDR3 runs 15 residues. The germline gives CDR1 LNHDA, CDR2 SQIVND (reference sequence). V shed 5 bases and J 4 bases; nucleotides not matched to a gene: 7. The CDR3 here is CASSFGTGEGYGYTF. CDR3 sequence (DNA): TGTGCCAGTAGTTTTGGGACAGGGGAGGGCTATGGCTACACCTTC.

This chain links TRBV19 with TRBJ2-7; 8 positions agree with TRBD2. The length of the CDR3 is 14 residues. The germline V gene encodes CDR1 LNHDA and CDR2 SQIVND (reference sequence). Trimming cost V 3 bases and J 2 bases; bases outside gene matches: 3. CDR3 amino acids: CASSIVRGAYEQYF. The CDR3 DNA reads as TGTGCCAGTAGTATTGTGCGGGGGGCCTACGAGCAGTACTTC. The full variable domain, with the rest looked up from reference TRBV19 and TRBJ2-7, is DGGITQSPKYLFRKEGQNVTLSCEQNLNHDAMYWYRQDPGQGLRLIYYSQIVNDFQKGDIAEGYSVSREKKESFPLTVTSAQKNPTAFYLCASSIVRGAYEQYFGPGTRLTVT.

This chain uses TRBV9 with TRBJ1-2, with D maybe TRBD1 (5 bases). This CDR3 is built from 15 residues. CDR1 and CDR2 (germline): SGDLS, YYNGEE. The V end lost 0 bases, the J end lost 4 bases, and 13 bases lay between the germline ends. The chain's CDR3 is CASSVDRGGSYGYTF. CDR3 in DNA: TGTGCCAGCAGCGTAGATAGGGGAGGGAGCTATGGCTACACCTTC.

The rearrangement joins TRBV27 to TRBJ2-1; 9 nucleotides match TRBD2. CDR3 length: 15 amino acids. The germline V gene encodes CDR1 MNHEY and CDR2 SMNVEV (reference sequence). V lost 3 bases to trimming and J lost 0 bases; unmatched junction nucleotides: 0. The CDR3 sequence: CASSFSGSSYNEQFF. The CDR3 nucleotides are TGTGCCAGCAGTTTTAGCGGGAGCTCCTACAATGAGCAGTTCTTC.

This chain's CDR3 is CASSIGTGSTEAFF. CDR3 nucleotides: TGTGCCAGTAGTATTGGGACAGGTTCGACTGAAGCTTTCTTT. The gene calls are TRBV19 and TRBJ1-1; TRBD1 agrees at 8 bases. V lost 3 bases, J lost 5 bases, and 5 bases stayed unmatched. This CDR3 has 14 amino acids. In germline, CDR1 is LNHDA, CDR2 SQIVND (reference sequence).

The DNA of the CDR3 is TGTGCCAGCAGCGACTTCAGTGCAACTAATGAAAAACTGTTTTTT. It specifies CASSDFSATNEKLFF. The chain has TRBV2 and TRBJ1-4; D is unresolved. Germline V gene data show CDR1 as SNHLY and CDR2 as FYNNEI. V lost 6 bases, J lost 0 bases, and 11 bases lay in between. The CDR3 extends over 15 amino acids.

The CDR3 sequence is CASSSFGTLSSYEQYF. The CDR3 coding sequence is TGTGCCAGCAGCTCATTTGGGACATTGTCCTCCTACGAGCAGTACTTC. This rearrangement joins TRBV7-2 to TRBJ2-7, with D possibly TRBD1 on 6 matching bases. This CDR3 is 16 amino acids long. The V gene lost 4 bases and the J gene lost 0 bases, with 16 bases spanning the gap. Germline V gene lookup returns CDR1 SGHTA and CDR2 FQGNSA.

V is TRBV20-1 and J is TRBJ1-1, with no clear D. The CDR3 is made up of 14 amino acids. Trimming cost V 3 bases and J 3 bases, with 14 bases left between them. CDR1 is DFQATT, CDR2 SNEGSKA, per germline (reference sequence). CDR3 protein: CSASWSPEDTEAFF. CDR3 coding DNA: TGCAGTGCTAGTTGGTCTCCGGAGGACACTGAAGCTTTCTTT.

This chain joins TRBV19 and TRBJ1-2, with 7 bases aligning to TRBD1. There are 16 residues in the CDR3. V dropped 4 bases and J dropped 4; count of bases not matched to a gene: 12. Germline assignment: CDR1 LNHDA and CDR2 SQIVND (reference sequence). DNA of the CDR3: TGTGCCAGTAGTACTACTGGGACAGCCACACTCTATGGCTACACCTTC. Translated: CASSTTGTATLYGYTF.

CDR3 bases: TGTGCCAGCAGCTCCCTTGCTAGCGGGAGTTTCTACGAGCAGTACTTC. It encodes CASSSLASGSFYEQYF. This chain joins TRBV7-2 and TRBJ2-7, with 10 positions matching TRBD2. CDR1 is SGHTA and CDR2 is FQGNSA in the germline V gene. The CDR3 covers 16 residues. Losses at the gene ends were 4 bases for V and 3 bases for J; bases not matched to a gene: 9.

The rearrangement joins TRBV2 to TRBJ2-1; TRBD2 might be the D (7 bases). Per the germline V gene, CDR1 is SNHLY and CDR2 is FYNNEI. The CDR3 is 14 residues long. Between the trimmed V and J ends, which lost 4 bases and 8 bases, there was a span of 15 bases. CDR3 protein: CASSVEGGRDEQFF. As DNA, the CDR3 is TGTGCCAGCAGTGTCGAGGGGGGGCGGGATGAGCAGTTCTTC.

This rearrangement joins TRBV7-2 to TRBJ1-2, with D tentatively TRBD1 (6 bases). Trimming left V 2 bases short and J 4 bases short, with 26 bases between. The length of the CDR3 is 19 residues. CDR1 is SGHTA, CDR2 FQGNSA, per germline. CDR3 loop: CASSLRVVTPTGLGYGYTF. The CDR3 nucleotides read TGTGCCAGCAGCTTAAGGGTGGTTACCCCAACAGGGCTCGGCTATGGCTACACCTTC.

The gene calls are TRBV5-6 and TRBJ1-3; D gene uncertain. Trimming cost V 3 bases and J 0 bases, with 16 bases left between them. Germline CDR1 is SGHDT and CDR2 is YYEEEE. This CDR3 region has 17 residues. The CDR3 loop is CASSSLETGSSGNTIYF. The CDR3 DNA follows: TGTGCCAGCAGCTCTCTCGAGACGGGAAGCTCTGGAAACACCATATATTTT.

This chain uses TRBV10-2 with TRBJ1-5, with 9 nucleotides matching TRBD1. J lost 7 bases, V lost 6 bases, and 10 bases had no gene match. CDR3 size: 15 residues. Germline CDR1 and CDR2: WSHSY and SAAADI. DNA of the CDR3: TGCGCCAGCAGCGTAACAGGGGGCGAAGGGCAGCCCCAGCATTTT. It codes for CASSVTGGEGQPQHF.

The chain carries TRBV10-3 and TRBJ2-2, with D unclear. The V end lost 0 bases, the J end lost 4 bases, and 6 bases lay between the germline ends. Germline V gene data show CDR1 as ENHRY and CDR2 as SYGVKD. The CDR3 consists of 14 residues. The CDR3 sequence is CAISESGGTGELFF. CDR3 DNA: TGTGCCATCAGTGAGTCCGGCGGCACCGGGGAGCTGTTTTTT.

The rearrangement links TRBV3-1 (or the pseudogene TRBV3-2) to TRBJ2-1; 14 bases match TRBD2. CDR3 length equals 15 residues. V shed 4 bases and J 10 bases; nucleotides not matched to a gene: 6. Germline V gene lookup returns CDR1 LGHDT and CDR2 YNNKEL (reference sequence). The CDR3 is CASSPWTSGRPEQFF. CDR3 sequence (DNA): TGTGCCAGCAGCCCTTGGACTAGCGGGAGGCCGGAGCAGTTCTTC.

The rearrangement links TRBV27 to TRBJ1-5; the D is unclear. The CDR3 consists of 13 residues. Germline loops: CDR1 MNHEY, CDR2 SMNVEV (reference sequence). Trimming pared 3 bases from V and 4 bases from J, leaving 7 bases between. In nucleotides, the CDR3 is TGTGCCAGCAGTTTCTCGGTTAATCAGCCCCAGCATTTT. It translates to CASSFSVNQPQHF.